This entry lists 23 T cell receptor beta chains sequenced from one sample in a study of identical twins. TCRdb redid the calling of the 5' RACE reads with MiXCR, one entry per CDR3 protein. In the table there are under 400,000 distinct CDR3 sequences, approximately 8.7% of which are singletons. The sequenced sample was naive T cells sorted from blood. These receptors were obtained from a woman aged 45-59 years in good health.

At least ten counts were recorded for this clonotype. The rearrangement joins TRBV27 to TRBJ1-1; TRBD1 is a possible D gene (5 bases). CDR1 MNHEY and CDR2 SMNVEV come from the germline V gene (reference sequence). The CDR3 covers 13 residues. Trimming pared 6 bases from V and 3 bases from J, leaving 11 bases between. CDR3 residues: CASSFQGDTEAFF. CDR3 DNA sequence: TGTGCCAGCAGCTTCCAAGGGGACACTGAAGCTTTCTTT.

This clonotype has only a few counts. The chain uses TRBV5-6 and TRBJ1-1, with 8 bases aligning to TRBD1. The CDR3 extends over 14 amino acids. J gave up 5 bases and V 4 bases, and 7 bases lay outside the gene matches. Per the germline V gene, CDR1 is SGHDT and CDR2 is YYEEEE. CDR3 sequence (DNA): TGTGCCAGCAGCGCGAGGCAGGGGGCTACTGAAGCTTTCTTT. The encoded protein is CASSARQGATEAFF.

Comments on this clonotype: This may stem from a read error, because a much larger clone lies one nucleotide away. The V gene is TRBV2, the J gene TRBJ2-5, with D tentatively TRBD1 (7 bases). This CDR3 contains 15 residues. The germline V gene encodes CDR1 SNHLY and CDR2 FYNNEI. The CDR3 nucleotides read TGTGCCACCAGTTTGACCCAGGGGGGCCGAGAGACCCAGTACTTC. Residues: CATSLTQGGRETQYF.

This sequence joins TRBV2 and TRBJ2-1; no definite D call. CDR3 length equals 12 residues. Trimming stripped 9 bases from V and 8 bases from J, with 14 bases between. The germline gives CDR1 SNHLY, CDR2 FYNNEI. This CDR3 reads CASAFVEDEQFF. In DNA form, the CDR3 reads TGTGCCAGTGCTTTTGTCGAAGATGAGCAGTTCTTC. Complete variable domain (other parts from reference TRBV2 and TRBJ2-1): EPEVTQTPSHQVTQMGQEVILRCVPISNHLYFYWYRQILGQKVEFLVSFYNNEISEKSEIFDDQFSVERPDGSNFTLKIRSTKLEDSAMYFCASAFVEDEQFFGPGTRLTVL.

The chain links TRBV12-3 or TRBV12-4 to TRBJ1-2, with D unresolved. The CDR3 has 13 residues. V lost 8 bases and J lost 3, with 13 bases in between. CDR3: CASGREQYYGYTF. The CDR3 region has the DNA TGTGCCAGCGGGAGGGAACAGTACTATGGCTACACCTTC.

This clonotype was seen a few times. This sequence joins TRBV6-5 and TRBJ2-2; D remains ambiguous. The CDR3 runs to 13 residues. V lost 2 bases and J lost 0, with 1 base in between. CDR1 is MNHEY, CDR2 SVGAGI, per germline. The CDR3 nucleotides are TGTGCCAGCAGTTACGCGAACACCGGGGAGCTGTTTTTT. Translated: CASSYANTGELFF.

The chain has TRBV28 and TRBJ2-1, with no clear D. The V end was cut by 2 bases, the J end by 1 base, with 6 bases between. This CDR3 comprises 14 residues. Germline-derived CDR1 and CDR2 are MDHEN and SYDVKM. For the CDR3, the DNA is TGTGCCAGCAGTTTAGTGCCGTCCTACAATGAGCAGTTCTTC. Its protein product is CASSLVPSYNEQFF. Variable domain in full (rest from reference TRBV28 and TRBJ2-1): DVKVTQSSRYLVKRTGEKVFLECVQDMDHENMFWYRQDPGLGLRLIYFSYDVKMKEKGDIPEGYSVSREKKERFSLILESASTNQTSMYLCASSLVPSYNEQFFGPGTRLTVL.

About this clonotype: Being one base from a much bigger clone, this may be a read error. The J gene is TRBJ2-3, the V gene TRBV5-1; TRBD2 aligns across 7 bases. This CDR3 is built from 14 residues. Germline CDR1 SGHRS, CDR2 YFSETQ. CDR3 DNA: TGCACCAGCAGCTTGCGGCAGGGAGGGGATACGCAGTATTTT. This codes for CTSSLRQGGDTQYF.

In DNA, the CDR3 is TGCGCCAGCAGCCCTCGGGGGGTCGGCTCCTACGAGCAGTACGTC. Amino acids: CASSPRGVGSYEQYV. The chain has TRBV4-1 and TRBJ2-7; the match to TRBD2 covers 7 bases. Germline CDR1 MGHRA, CDR2 YSYEKL. With V trimmed by 4 bases and J by 0 bases, 6 bases remained unmatched. CDR3 length equals 15 residues.

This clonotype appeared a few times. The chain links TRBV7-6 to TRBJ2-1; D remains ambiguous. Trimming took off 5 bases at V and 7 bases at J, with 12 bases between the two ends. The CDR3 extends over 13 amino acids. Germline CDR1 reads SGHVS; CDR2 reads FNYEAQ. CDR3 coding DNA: TGTGCCAGCAGCGAGACGGCCGGAAATGAGCAGTTCTTC. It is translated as CASSETAGNEQFF.

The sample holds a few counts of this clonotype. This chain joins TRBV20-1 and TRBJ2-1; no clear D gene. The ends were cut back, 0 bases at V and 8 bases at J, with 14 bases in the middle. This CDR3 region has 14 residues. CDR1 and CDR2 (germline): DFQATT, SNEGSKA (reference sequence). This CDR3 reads CSARDPYPGDEQFF. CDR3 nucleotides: TGCAGTGCTAGAGATCCATACCCGGGCGATGAGCAGTTCTTC.

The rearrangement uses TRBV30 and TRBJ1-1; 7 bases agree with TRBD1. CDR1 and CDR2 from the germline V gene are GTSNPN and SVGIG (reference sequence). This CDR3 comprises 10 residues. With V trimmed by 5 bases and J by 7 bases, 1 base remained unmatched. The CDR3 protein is CAWGTVEAFF. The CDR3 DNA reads TGTGCCTGGGGGACAGTTGAAGCTTTCTTT.

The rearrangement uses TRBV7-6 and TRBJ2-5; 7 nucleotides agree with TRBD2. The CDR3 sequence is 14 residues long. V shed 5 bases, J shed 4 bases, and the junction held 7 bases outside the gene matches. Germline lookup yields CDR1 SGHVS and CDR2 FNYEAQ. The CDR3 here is CASSLLGEGETQYF. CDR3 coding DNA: TGTGCCAGCAGCCTTCTGGGGGAGGGAGAGACCCAGTACTTC.

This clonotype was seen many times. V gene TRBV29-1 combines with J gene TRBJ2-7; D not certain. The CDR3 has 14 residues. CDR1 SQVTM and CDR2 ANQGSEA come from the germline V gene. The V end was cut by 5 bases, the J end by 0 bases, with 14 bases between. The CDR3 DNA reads TGCAGCGTTTTTTCCGAAATTTCCTCCTACGAGCAGTACTTC. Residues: CSVFSEISSYEQYF.

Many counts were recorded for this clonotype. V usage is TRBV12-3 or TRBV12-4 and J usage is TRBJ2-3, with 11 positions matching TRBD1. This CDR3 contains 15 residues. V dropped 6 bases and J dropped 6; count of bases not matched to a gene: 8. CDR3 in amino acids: CASRQDRGRRDTQYF. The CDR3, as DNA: TGTGCCAGCAGACAGGACAGGGGGCGACGGGATACGCAGTATTTT.

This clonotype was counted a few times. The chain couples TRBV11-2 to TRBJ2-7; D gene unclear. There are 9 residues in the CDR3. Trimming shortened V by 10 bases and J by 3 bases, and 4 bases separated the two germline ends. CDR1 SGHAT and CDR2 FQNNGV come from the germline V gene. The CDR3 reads CATIYEQYV. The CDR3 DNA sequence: TGTGCCACGATCTACGAGCAGTACGTC.

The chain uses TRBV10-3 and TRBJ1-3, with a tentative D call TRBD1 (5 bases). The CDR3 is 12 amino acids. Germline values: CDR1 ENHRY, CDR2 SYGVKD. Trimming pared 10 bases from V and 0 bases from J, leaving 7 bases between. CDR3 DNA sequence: TGTGCCACCGGGGGCTCTGGAAACACCATATATTTT. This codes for CATGGSGNTIYF.

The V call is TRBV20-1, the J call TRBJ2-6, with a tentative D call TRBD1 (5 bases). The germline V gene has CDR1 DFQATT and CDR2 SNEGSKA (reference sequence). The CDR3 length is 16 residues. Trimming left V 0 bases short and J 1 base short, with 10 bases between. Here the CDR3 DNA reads TGCAGTGCTAGAGATCGTGGGGCTTCTGGGGCCAACGTCCTGACTTTC. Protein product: CSARDRGASGANVLTF.

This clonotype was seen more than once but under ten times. This CDR3 is CASSGQDSATNEKLFF. The CDR3 nucleotides read TGCGCCAGCAGCGGACAAGACAGTGCAACTAATGAAAAACTGTTTTTT. The chain is built from TRBV5-1 and TRBJ1-4; D is possibly TRBD1 (5 bases). V was trimmed by 4 bases and J by 0 bases, leaving 13 bases between them. The CDR3 is made up of 16 amino acids. Germline assignment: CDR1 SGHRS and CDR2 YFSETQ.

CDR3 in amino acids: CASSQGVGLKLFF. The CDR3 nucleotides read TGTGCCAGCAGCCAAGGGGTCGGGCTGAAACTGTTTTTT. The V and J genes are TRBV3-1 and TRBJ1-4; D uncertain. V was cut by 1 base and J by 11 bases, with 11 bases left in between. The germline V gene has CDR1 LGHDT and CDR2 YNNKEL (reference sequence). The CDR3 runs to 13 residues.

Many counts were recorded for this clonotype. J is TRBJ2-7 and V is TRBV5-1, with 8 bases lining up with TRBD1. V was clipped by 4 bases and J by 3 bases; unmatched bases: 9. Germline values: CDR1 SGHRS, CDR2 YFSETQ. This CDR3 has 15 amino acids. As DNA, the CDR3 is TGCGCCAGCAGCCTAGCCGGACAGGGCCTCTACGAGCAGTACTTC. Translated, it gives CASSLAGQGLYEQYF.

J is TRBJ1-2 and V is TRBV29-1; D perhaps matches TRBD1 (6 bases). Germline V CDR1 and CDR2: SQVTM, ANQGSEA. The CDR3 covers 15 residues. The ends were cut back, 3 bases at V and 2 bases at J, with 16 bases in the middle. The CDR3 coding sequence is TGCAGCGTTGAGAGAAGGGGGGAGGGGAACTATGGCTACACCTTC. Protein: CSVERRGEGNYGYTF.

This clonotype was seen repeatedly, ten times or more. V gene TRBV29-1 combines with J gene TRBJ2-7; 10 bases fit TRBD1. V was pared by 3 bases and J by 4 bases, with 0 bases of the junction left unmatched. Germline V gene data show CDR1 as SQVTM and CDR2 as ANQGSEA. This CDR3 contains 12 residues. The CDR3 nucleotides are TGCAGCGTTGAGGGACAGGGGTACGAGCAGTACTTC. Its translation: CSVEGQGYEQYF.